This T cell receptor beta chain was profiled in a study of T cell repertoires in cytomegalovirus infection. There are 14 residues in the CDR3. Germline V gene data show CDR1 as LGHDT and CDR2 as YNNKEL (reference sequence). With 0 bases removed from V and 2 bases from J, the gap between germline ends came to 7 bases. As regards this clonotype: What it binds is unknown.

Study-level findings and limits: CMV carriers with the relevant HLA were identified by cumulative public TCR beta family frequency. Dominant in the ex vivo response were TCR beta clonotypes restricted by HLA-C and specific for CMV.

TCRdb itself ran the reads through MiXCR, one entry per CDR3 protein. The table records 200,000 or so distinct CDR3 sequences, approximately 28% of them present only once. Sequencing was performed on PBMCs. The origin of this receptor is a human donor in good health (CMV status not recorded). Some clones in this sample may be carry-over from other donors' samples. The V call is TRBV3-1, the J call TRBJ2-5; TRBD1 is a possible D gene (6 bases). The chain's CDR3 is CASSQDTGQETQYF. For the CDR3, the DNA is TGTGCCAGCAGCCAAGATACAGGGCAAGAGACCCAGTACTTC.